This T cell receptor beta chain emerged from a study of blood T cells in healthy people across ages. Whole-study findings and limits: Per million T cells, TCR beta diversity dropped about linearly as age rose.

V was pared by 6 bases and J by 5 bases, with 16 bases between. The CDR3 totals 15 residues. CDR1 is MNHEY, CDR2 SVGAGI, per germline. Concerning this clonotype: Its antigen is not identified.

The authors isolated at least 6 million PBMCs per sample. Primed by a sample-barcoded 5' primer and a J-beta primer mix, a second PCR proceeded for roughly 7 to 11 cycles. Each sample provided no less than 2.5 million CDR3-containing paired-end reads. TCRdb reprocessed the 5' RACE reads via MiXCR and lists one record per CDR3 protein. Here the sample spans about 590,000 distinct CDR3 sequences, 25% to 30% being singletons. The material sequenced was blood. The chain joins TRBV6-5 to TRBJ2-2; perhaps D is TRBD1 or TRBD2 (7 bases each). The sequence came from a woman over 75 in good health. CDR3 coding DNA: TGTGCCAGCAGAACAGACAGGGAGGGAACCGGGGAGCTGTTTTTT. Its translation is CASRTDREGTGELFF.